These T cell receptor beta chains were read from a single sample in a study of T cells in Graves' hyperthyroidism and ophthalmopathy. A single record per CDR3 protein comes from TCRdb applying MiXCR to the multiplex PCR reads. The profile shows roughly 500,000 distinct CDR3 sequences, 46% of them singletons. Sequenced material: peripheral blood or thyroid tissue (not recorded which). The origin of the receptors is an adult woman with Graves' disease, either hyperthyroidism or ophthalmopathy (not recorded which). CDR3s include the opening cysteine and the closing phenylalanine or tryptophan. Each record gives: V gene, clone size, D gene, J gene, CDR3 protein, CDR3 DNA. A D gene is named only where the DNA matches it firmly. Clone size is stated in some rows and not others, as once, few, many or a class when expanded.

v_gene: TRBV9; abundance: many; d_gene: NA; j_gene: TRBJ1-2; CDR3aa: CASSSDMTGSYYGYTF; CDR3nt: TGTGCCAGCAGCTCCGATATGACGGGTTCCTACTATGGCTACACCTTC
v_gene: TRBV10-2; abundance: NA; d_gene: NA; j_gene: TRBJ1-5; CDR3aa: CASSEVDSNQPQHF; CDR3nt: TGCGCCAGCAGTGAGGTAGATAGCAATCAGCCCCAGCATTTT
v_gene: TRBV14; abundance: many; d_gene: NA; j_gene: TRBJ2-2; CDR3aa: CASSQGRPELFF; CDR3nt: TGTGCCAGCAGCCAGGGGCGGCCGGAGCTGTTTTTT
v_gene: TRBV29-1; abundance: NA; d_gene: TRBD1; j_gene: TRBJ2-7; CDR3aa: CSWGTGSYEQYF; CDR3nt: TGCAGCTGGGGGACAGGGTCCTACGAGCAGTACTTC
v_gene: TRBV6-2/TRBV6-3; abundance: many; d_gene: NA; j_gene: TRBJ2-6; CDR3aa: CASRPAGAGANVLTF; CDR3nt: TGTGCCAGCCGTCCAGCAGGGGCTGGGGCCAACGTCCTGACTTTC
v_gene: TRBV6-2/TRBV6-3; abundance: NA; d_gene: NA; j_gene: TRBJ1-5; CDR3aa: CASSPHTTANQPQHF; CDR3nt: TGTGCCAGCAGTCCGCACACGACAGCTAATCAGCCCCAGCATTTT
v_gene: TRBV2; abundance: many; d_gene: NA; j_gene: TRBJ1-2; CDR3aa: CASRETNYGYTF; CDR3nt: TGTGCCAGCAGGGAAACTAACTATGGCTACACCTTC
v_gene: TRBV7-2; abundance: NA; d_gene: TRBD1; j_gene: TRBJ1-2; CDR3aa: CASSRTGGYDYTF; CDR3nt: TGTGCCAGCAGCCGCACAGGGGGCTACGACTACACCTTC
v_gene: TRBV29-1; abundance: NA; d_gene: NA; j_gene: TRBJ2-7; CDR3aa: CSVGGASAIYEQYF; CDR3nt: TGCAGCGTCGGCGGGGCTAGCGCAATCTACGAGCAGTACTTC
v_gene: TRBV15; abundance: NA; d_gene: NA; j_gene: TRBJ1-2; CDR3aa: CATSRDLGIGGQLF; CDR3nt: TGTGCCACCAGCAGAGATCTGGGGATCGGTGGGCAGCTCTTC
v_gene: TRBV2; abundance: many; d_gene: NA; j_gene: TRBJ2-7; CDR3aa: CASSERANYEQYF; CDR3nt: TGTGCCAGCTCAGAAAGGGCCAACTACGAGCAGTACTTC
v_gene: TRBV7-6; abundance: many; d_gene: NA; j_gene: TRBJ2-7; CDR3aa: CASSSFPRRGPDYEQYF; CDR3nt: TGTGCCAGCAGCTCTTTCCCCCGAAGGGGCCCCGACTACGAGCAGTACTTC
v_gene: TRBV5-1; abundance: NA; d_gene: NA; j_gene: TRBJ2-7; CDR3aa: CASRRTVNYEQYF; CDR3nt: TGCGCCAGCAGGCGAACAGTAAACTACGAGCAGTACTTC
v_gene: TRBV20-1; abundance: NA; d_gene: NA; j_gene: TRBJ1-5; CDR3aa: CSASYREGHGNQPQHF; CDR3nt: TGCAGTGCTAGTTACAGGGAGGGTCATGGCAATCAGCCCCAGCATTTT
v_gene: TRBV2; abundance: NA; d_gene: NA; j_gene: TRBJ1-4; CDR3aa: CASMDYGPRQANEKLFF; CDR3nt: TGTGCCAGCATGGACTATGGACCCCGGCAAGCTAATGAAAAACTGTTTTTT
v_gene: TRBV7-2; abundance: many; d_gene: TRBD1; j_gene: TRBJ1-6; CDR3aa: CASSFTDREQNSPLHF; CDR3nt: TGTGCCAGCAGCTTCACCGACAGGGAACAGAATTCACCCCTCCACTTT
v_gene: TRBV5-4; abundance: NA; d_gene: TRBD1; j_gene: TRBJ1-2; CDR3aa: CASSSTGREGYTF; CDR3nt: TGTGCCAGCAGCTCGACAGGGCGGGAAGGCTACACCTTC